The present entry profiles one TCR beta chain with its context. Its antigen is unknown. Within one base of it there is no much larger clone, and no base qualities were kept. The germline V gene encodes CDR1 MDHEN and CDR2 SYDVKM. Taken from cysteine to phenylalanine, the CDR3 has 17 residues. The CDR3 DNA has 51 bases and is translated from base 1. The V end loses 4 bases and the J end loses 2 bases, and a stretch of 18 bases separates them. The cohort comprised some 700 healthy bone marrow donors. Cohort members were all nominally healthy when sampled, although unrecorded immune exposures were likely present. The donor tested CMV seronegative, placing the donor among the 350 or so seronegative members of the cohort. A peripheral blood sample was collected from each donor, and TCR beta sequencing was performed on peripheral blood mononuclear cells. The Qiagen DNeasy Blood Extraction Kit was used to extract genomic DNA from the blood cell samples.

The library relied on the immunoSEQ multiplex PCR assay. For the multiplex PCR, a mixture combining 60 forward primers for TCR Vbeta segments and 13 reverse primers for TCR Jbeta segments was used. Amplification of the CDR3 region of rearranged TCR beta genes was performed with a multiplex PCR assay on genomic DNA. On the Illumina HiSeq System, the amplified TCR beta libraries were sequenced as 87-base-pair reads. The authors' pipeline ran thus. In a later analysis, some 80 million unique TCR beta chains were counted across the roughly 670 repertoires, and about 9.9 million of these chains were shared by at least two donors. Raw reads were error-corrected and collapsed into unique sequences with a nearest-neighbor algorithm that merged closely related sequences to remove PCR and sequencing errors. V, D and J gene segments were assigned by aligning CDR3 sequences to IMGT reference sequences. Each retained sequence needed at least a six-nucleotide match to both a V gene segment and a J gene segment. A rearrangement was called productive if the CDR3 had no stop codons and remained in frame with V and J, and every other rearrangement was called non-productive. Following IMGT convention, CDR3 was defined as the stretch from the second conserved V-encoded cysteine to the conserved J-encoded phenylalanine. The earlier analysis of some 540 of the donors excluded any sequence lacking an unambiguous match to a single V gene segment. In an earlier analysis of a few hundred of the donors, a V segment was called functional when productive rearrangements were above 56.7%, and segregating when the standard deviation between donors exceeded 5%. A statistical classification framework was built to diagnose cytomegalovirus status from the catalog of TCR beta chain sequences. V and J gene assignment, in a later analysis, came from comparing TCR nucleotide sequences with IMGT/GENE-DB human TR gene sequences. Using the TCRdist pipeline, a later analysis assigned CDR3 sequences along with most-parsimonious VDJ recombination scenarios. A later analysis defined each TCR beta chain by its CDR3 amino acid sequence plus V-gene family, and excluded reads lacking a unique V-gene family. To address suspected cross-contamination and a sequencing artifact, a later analysis removed some 620 highly shared, low-generation-probability nucleotide sequences. In a later analysis, a clonal expansion index was calculated for each public chain from normalized within-repertoire ranks of inferred template counts. In a later analysis, generation probabilities were computed with a VDJ recombination model fitted to out-of-frame rearrangements, and the resulting probabilities were checked against IGoR. In a later analysis, TCR-TCR, TCR-HLA and TCR-CMV co-occurrence was scored with hypergeometric tests, and a repertoire-size bias correction was applied to TCR pairs. False discovery rates were estimated in a later analysis by permuting HLA or CMV assignments 20 times. In a later analysis, co-occurring TCRs were grouped using DBSCAN, with TCRdist sequence similarity added in when clustering inside HLA-allele-positive subsets. Repertoires with fewer than 30,000 or more than 120,000 public chains were left out of co-occurrence clustering, as were about 5 repertoires with anomalous nucleotide sharing. TCRdb took this table from immuneACCESS and kept in-frame rearrangements with V and J called. Such tables lack part of the clones; where checked against another copy, unresolved V genes explain under half of the gap, and the rest is unexplained. V and J calls and clone size come straight from that table; D and trimming were deduced from the DNA. The sample yields roughly 200,000 clones; around 76% were counted once. Clones ranked in the top ten supply 1.5% to 2% of the sample.

The data originate from a study of cytomegalovirus exposure and HLA in healthy donors (dated 2017 in TCRdb). Background on the whole study: According to an earlier analysis of several hundred of the donors, roughly 180 million T cells yielded 95 million to 140 million unique TCR beta sequences and 250 to 350 Gb of sequence data. An early release covering roughly 640 HLA-typed donors comprised around 300 gigabases of sequencing data and some 79 million unique TCR sequences. The genetic ancestry cluster associated with self-reported Caucasian donors included roughly four fifths of the roughly 390 genotyped donors. The aim of the study was to test whether cataloging public T cell receptors could identify signatures of past pathogen exposure. The T cell repertoires of around 670 subjects were profiled by immunosequencing and related to cytomegalovirus serostatus. A separate validation cohort of roughly 110 different subjects was used in addition to the roughly 720-subject first cohort. The study combined high-throughput TCR immunosequencing, statistical association of individual TCRs with disease status, and machine learning to predict cytomegalovirus infection status. A later analysis re-examined previously published TCR beta repertoires from more than 600 donors and added high-resolution HLA genotyping to investigate patterns of TCR occurrence. Rather than using new phenotypic data, the later analysis identified candidate immune exposures from TCR beta sequences and from how often those sequences occurred across donors. An earlier analysis of approximately 630 of the donors applied high-throughput TCR beta sequencing to assess whether each TCR beta V gene segment acted as functional or pseudogenic. Donor age, sex, ethnicity and CMV serostatus were compiled together with the repertoire data. A later genetic analysis used genome-wide SNP genotypes for about 60% of the roughly 700 donors, treating that subset as a discovery cohort. Every repertoire in the discovery cohort had been generated on one and the same sequencing platform. Both class I and class II loci were covered by HLA typing, at four-digit resolution. Typing coverage varied by locus: about 629-640 donors for A, B, C, DRB1 and DQB1; roughly 520 for DQA1; around 570 for DPA1; 450 to 480 for DPB1. Because of strong linkage in the cohort, a handful of DR-DQ haplotypes were treated as single units for association and clustering. Across approximately 400 genotyped donors of the cohort, an average of roughly 200,000 unique TCR beta nucleotide sequences per donor were sequenced, and 15% to 20% of those sequences were non-productive. The investigation overall reported the following: In a later analysis, HLA-associated TCR beta chains showed more clonal expansion and lower generation probabilities than non-associated chains that were equally common. In the study, about 150 TCR beta chains were listed as associated with cytomegalovirus. The classifier was reported to diagnose cytomegalovirus status with high specificity and sensitivity in both the original and validation cohorts. A further reported finding was that TCR beta sequences accurately predicted the HLA-A and HLA-B alleles for most subjects in the first cohort. Most TCR sequences were seen in very few donors, while some public TCRs were found in many individuals. A few of the identified cytomegalovirus-associated TCR beta chains were confirmed in vitro to be specific for cytomegalovirus antigens. When HLA alleles, especially DR and DQ, strongly co-occurred, TCR associations were difficult to assign to individual alleles. An earlier analysis of around 540 of the donors showed that most TCR beta V segments appeared in productive rearrangements either about 87% or about 30% of the time, which broadly matched IMGT annotations. Specific HLA alleles were associated with roughly 16,000 TCR beta sequences at a false discovery rate of 0.05 in a later analysis. About 15 rarely observed V segments, including chromosome 9 orphons, were excluded from the earlier analysis of approximately 500 of the donors because counts were too low. A later analysis found that TCR association rates varied across HLA loci, with DRB1 alleles showing the most associated TCRs and HLA-C alleles the fewest. An association between a missense DCLRE1C variant and V-gene and J-gene trimming of TCR beta chains was found in a later genetic analysis and replicated in an independent cohort. Correlated functional status among segregating V segments might reflect linkage disequilibrium, but an unknown experimental factor could not be ruled out. The sequencing pipeline was judged likely to have produced a cluster of highly shared sequence variants as a technical artifact. Several of the top co-occurrence clusters appeared to be linked to parvovirus B19, influenza, CMV and Epstein-Barr virus, according to a later analysis. Because the 87-base-pair reads could not distinguish some IMGT-functional V segments, including TRBV6-2 and TRBV6-3, those segments were excluded. CMV serostatus was the only immune exposure information available for the cohort. It was suggested by the authors that the approach could potentially be generalized to other disease states and immunological phenotypes. This cohort had only TCR beta chains sequenced, and the lack of alpha or paired-chain data limited which features could be detected. Most CMV-associated TCR beta chains appeared to be HLA-restricted in a later analysis, and the HLA associations seemed to be driven largely by CMV exposure. Because HLA typing was unavailable for some donors at each locus, only the typed subset was used in association tests. A later genetic analysis reported fewer N-insertions in productive TCRs among donors in an Asian-associated ancestry cluster than the 666-donor mean. Presence/absence analyses assumed roughly uniform sequencing depth across donors, an assumption that may not hold.

The TCR was taken from a man between 25 and 39 years old in good health and CMV-seronegative. Sequencing was carried out using PBMCs. The sequence is built from TRBV28 and TRBJ1-3; TRBD1 is possibly the D segment (6 matching bases). Here the CDR3 is given as CASSSPTGLAAGNTIYF. In nucleotide form, the sequence is TGTGCCAGCAGTTCTCCGACAGGTCTGGCAGCTGGAAACACCATATATTTT.